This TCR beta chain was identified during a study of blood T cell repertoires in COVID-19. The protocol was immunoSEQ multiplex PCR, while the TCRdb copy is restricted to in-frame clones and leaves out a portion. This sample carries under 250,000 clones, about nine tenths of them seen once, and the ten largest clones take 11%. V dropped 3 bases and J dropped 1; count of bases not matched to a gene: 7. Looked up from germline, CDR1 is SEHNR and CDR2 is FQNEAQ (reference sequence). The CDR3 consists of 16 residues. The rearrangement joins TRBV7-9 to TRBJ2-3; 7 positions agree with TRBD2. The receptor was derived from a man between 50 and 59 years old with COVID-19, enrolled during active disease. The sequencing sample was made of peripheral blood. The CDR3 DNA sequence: TGTGCCAGCAGCTTTTCGGCTAGCGGCCGCACAGATACGCAGTATTTT. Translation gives CASSFSASGRTDTQYF.